The 14 T cell receptor beta chains below come from one sample, sequenced in a study of response to subunit inactivated influenza vaccine. TCRdb re-called the RT-PCR reads with MiXCR, one entry per CDR3 protein. The data show 600,000 to 850,000 distinct CDR3 sequences, about 15% seen once. The specimen was PBMCs from blood, collected less than 15 days before vaccination. All receptors derive from a man aged 45 to 65 who received an inactivated influenza vaccine.

This clonotype occurred a few times. Its ends do not fully match the called genes, so a read error is possible. The chain employs TRBV5-1 and TRBJ2-6; possible D gene TRBD1, 5 bases. There are 15 residues in the CDR3. Germline loops: CDR1 SGHRS, CDR2 YFSETQ. The CDR3 coding sequence is TGCGCCAGCACCTTGACAGTAAACGGGGCCAACGTCCTGACTTTC. Amino acid sequence: CASTLTVNGANVLTF.

The table lists this clonotype with a count of one. The chain recombines TRBV29-1 with TRBJ2-3; 8 bases fit TRBD2. The CDR3 runs 18 residues. Unmatched junction bases numbered 14, after V lost 3 bases and J lost 0 bases. Germline CDR1 is SQVTM and CDR2 is ANQGSEA. CDR3 in DNA: TGCAGCGTTGACTTTAGGCTAGCGGGTCCTGCTAGCACAGATACGCAGTATTTT. As protein: CSVDFRLAGPASTDTQYF.

The chain links TRBV5-1 to TRBJ2-5; a weak D match, TRBD1 (6 bases). V lost 3 bases, J lost 2 bases, and 14 bases lay in between. From germline, CDR1 is SGHRS and CDR2 YFSETQ. The CDR3 loop spans 15 amino acids. CDR3 sequence (DNA): TGCGCCAGCAGCTACACAGGGACCTTACAAGAGACCCAGTACTTC. Its protein product is CASSYTGTLQETQYF.

This clonotype was detected a few times. The gene calls are TRBV28 and TRBJ1-3; D remains ambiguous. The germline CDR1 and CDR2 sequences are MDHEN and SYDVKM. The CDR3 runs 15 residues. Trimming pared 5 bases from V and 1 base from J, leaving 12 bases between. The CDR3 loop is CASSLYDGSGNTIYF. Written as DNA, the CDR3 is TGTGCCAGCAGTCTTTACGATGGGTCTGGAAACACCATATATTTT.

The chain recombines TRBV5-1 with TRBJ1-1; D gene unclear. The length of the CDR3 is 15 residues. CDR1 SGHRS and CDR2 YFSETQ come from the germline V gene. V lost 0 bases, J lost 1 base, and 10 bases lay in between. Written as DNA, the CDR3 is TGCGCCAGCAGCTTGGTATTATCAGGGAACACTGAAGCTTTCTTT. Protein sequence: CASSLVLSGNTEAFF. Supplemented by reference TRBV5-1 and TRBJ1-1, the full variable domain reads KAGVTQTPRYLIKTRGQQVTLSCSPISGHRSVSWYQQTPGQGLQFLFEYFSETQRNKGNFPGRFSGRQFSNSRSEMNVSTLELGDSALYLCASSLVLSGNTEAFFGQGTRLTVV.

This clonotype was seen more than once but under ten times. CDR3 region: CASSHGPRREAFF. The CDR3 nucleotides are TGTGCCAGCAGCCATGGCCCAAGGAGGGAAGCTTTCTTT. This chain uses TRBV7-3 with TRBJ1-1, with D unclear. The length of the CDR3 is 13 residues. Germline V lookup: CDR1 SGHTA, CDR2 FQGTGA. V shed 5 bases and J shed 8 bases, with 15 bases lying between them.

This clonotype was detected only a few times. This chain connects TRBV7-9 to TRBJ2-1, with TRBD2 identical over 11 bases. The CDR3 is 16 amino acids. V lost 3 bases, J lost 5 bases, and 6 bases stayed unmatched. In germline, CDR1 is SEHNR, CDR2 FQNEAQ (reference sequence). CDR3 amino acids: CASSFPTSGDHNEQFF. The CDR3, as DNA: TGTGCCAGCAGCTTTCCGACTAGCGGGGATCACAATGAGCAGTTCTTC.

This clonotype has more than one count but fewer than ten. The chain couples TRBV10-3 to TRBJ2-3; no clear D gene. The CDR3 consists of 13 residues. V dropped 5 bases and J dropped 3 bases, with 9 bases sitting between them. The germline gives CDR1 ENHRY, CDR2 SYGVKD. CDR3 protein: CAISPDQTDTQYF. The DNA for the CDR3 is TGTGCCATCAGTCCGGACCAAACAGATACGCAGTATTTT.

This clonotype occurred a few times. The genes are TRBV6-2 or TRBV6-3 and TRBJ2-3, with 11 bases fitting TRBD2. Germline loops: CDR1 MNHEY, CDR2 SVGEGT. This CDR3 has 15 residues. The V gene end was trimmed by 4 bases and the J gene end by 2 bases; junction bases not matched to a gene: 2. For the CDR3, the DNA is TGTGCCAGCAGTTCGACTAGCGGGATCACAGATACGCAGTATTTT. Its protein product is CASSSTSGITDTQYF.

The rearrangement links TRBV6-2 or TRBV6-3 to TRBJ2-1, with D unresolved. CDR3 length equals 13 residues. The V and J ends lost 2 bases and 8 bases respectively, with 10 bases between them. Germline V lookup: CDR1 MNHEY, CDR2 SVGEGT. For the CDR3, the DNA is TGTGCCAGCAGTTACGACCACGCCGATGAGCAGTTCTTC. Amino acid sequence: CASSYDHADEQFF.

J is TRBJ2-7 and V is TRBV12-3 or TRBV12-4; D is undetermined. The CDR3 totals 13 residues. Trimming took 6 bases from V and 4 from J, leaving 13 bases between them. In DNA form, the CDR3 reads TGTGCCAGCAGCTCTGGACCCAGGTACGAGCAGTACTTC. Translation gives CASSSGPRYEQYF.

This clonotype was seen a few times. V usage is TRBV6-1 and J usage is TRBJ2-7, with D perhaps TRBD2 (6 bases). Germline-derived CDR1 and CDR2 are MNHNS and SASEGT. Trimming took off 7 bases at V and 0 bases at J, with 16 bases between the two ends. The CDR3 runs 15 residues. As DNA, the CDR3 is TGTGCCAGCACTGCGGGTGGGAGGACCTCCTACGAGCAGTACTTC. Its protein is CASTAGGRTSYEQYF.

The chain carries TRBV7-8 and TRBJ2-1; maybe TRBD2 (6 bases). From germline, CDR1 is SGHVS and CDR2 FQNEAQ. V was trimmed by 5 bases and J by 3 bases, leaving 14 bases between them. This CDR3 comprises 15 residues. Here the CDR3 DNA reads TGTGCCAGCAGCCCCCGCTCGGGACTCTACAATGAGCAGTTCTTC. Amino acids: CASSPRSGLYNEQFF.

This chain joins TRBV15 and TRBJ2-3; D may be TRBD1 (5 bases). The CDR3 is 16 residues long. Germline CDR1 LNHNV, CDR2 YYDKDF (reference sequence). V lost 0 bases to trimming and J lost 0 bases, with 10 bases between them. The CDR3 is CATSRDKGVSTDTQYF. CDR3 bases: TGTGCCACCAGCAGAGATAAAGGGGTTAGCACAGATACGCAGTATTTT. The full variable domain, rest sourced from reference TRBV15 and TRBJ2-3, is DAMVIQNPRYQVTQFGKPVTLSCSQTLNHNVMYWYQQKSSQAPKLLFHYYDKDFNNEADTPDNFQSRRPNTSFCFLDIRSPGLGDTAMYLCATSRDKGVSTDTQYFGPGTRLTVL.